This note documents a single T cell receptor (beta chain) sequence. Its antigen specificity is not known. Nothing much larger sits one base from this clone, and base qualities are not available. This sample was sequenced with an Illumina NovaSeq 6000. TCRalpha and TCRbeta cDNA libraries were constructed by 5'RACE with constant-segment primers, with sample barcodes and unique molecular identifiers being introduced. RNA was extracted from every sample with Trizol reagent. Amplification of the libraries took two PCR steps, and the second step added a second sample barcode plus Illumina TruSeq adapters. The libraries were sequenced on an Illumina NovaSeq using 2 x 150 bp paired-end reads. Regarding the original processing steps: Reads were demultiplexed and collapsed into UMI-guided consensus sequences with migec v1.2.7. Using mixcr v2.1.11, UMI consensuses were aligned to TRA and TRB V and J templates and then assembled into clonotypes. A clonotype was counted as expanded or contracted only if both edgeR and NoisET called the change significant, with noise models trained on biological replicates. For edgeR calls, the cutoffs were a false discovery rate-adjusted p below 0.01 and a log2 fold-change threshold of 1. PCA with hierarchical clustering of max-normalized trajectories of the 1000 most abundant clonotypes was used as exploratory dynamics analysis. Separately sequenced CD4+ and CD8+ repertoires were used to assign a CD4 or CD8 phenotype to each responding clone. The public sequencing data were trimmed at Q25 with fastp and processed into clonotypes with MiXCR by TCRdb, which kept only in-frame beta chains. Rows merge per CDR3 protein into single entries with the most common DNA and genes. TCRdb's processing, not the study's, gives the V and J calls here. In all, the sample holds some 300,000 distinct CDR3 sequences, and roughly 20% of those were seen once. Over 20% of the sample rests with the top ten.

PBMCs were isolated by Ficoll-Paque density gradient centrifugation. The entry originates in a study of T-cell memory formation after mild COVID-19 (dated by TCRdb to the early 2020s). Broadly, across the study: TCR sequence clusters from the two donors were largely donor specific. T-cell clones expanding and contracting after mild COVID-19 in two donors were tracked by longitudinal TCRalpha and TCRbeta repertoire sequencing. Two young, previously healthy adult volunteers, one female and one male, were included in the cohort. Results and caveats for the whole study, not just this receptor: Only a couple of mild cases were covered by the study, and larger cohorts that include severe cases with pre-infection samples were considered necessary. Some responding clones were detected in pre-infection memory, which suggested that pre-existing cross-reactive memory T cells had joined the SARS-CoV-2 response. SARS-CoV-2 specificity of the second-wave clones peaking on day 37 was not confirmed. Contracting CD4+ clones appeared mostly in the CM and EM memory subsets, whereas CD8+ clones were enriched in EMRA. Clones contracting from day 15 to 85 had balanced CD4/CD8 phenotypes, while a second wave expanding from day 15 to 37 was biased towards CD4+.

The germline V gene encodes CDR1 SGHTA and CDR2 FQGNSA. The CDR3 measures 15 amino acids from cysteine to phenylalanine. Kept here is only the CDR3 DNA, which spans 45 bases and is read in frame from base 1. Relative to germline, V is missing 5 bases and J is missing 4 bases, with 7 bases of the junction outside any gene match. The specimen was PBMCs or a T cell subset sorted from them (not recorded which). The TCR sequence derives from a man between 18 and 35 years old who had mild COVID-19 (a few samples of this study predate the infection). The sample titles of this study are shuffled in the database, so cell type and time point are left out; the donor was told from shared clones. This sequence uses TRBV7-2 and TRBJ2-3; TRBD2 agrees with 9 junctional bases. The DNA is TGTGCCAGCAGCATCTCGGGACTAGCCCCAGATACGCAGTATTTT. This translates into CASSISGLAPDTQYF. Extended through the reference TRBV7-2 and TRBJ2-3 proteins, this CDR3 yields the full variable domain: GAGVSQSPSNKVTEKGKDVELRCDPISGHTALYWYRQSLGQGLEFLIYFQGNSAPDKSGLPSDRFSAERTGGSVSTLTIQRTQQEDSAVYLCASSISGLAPDTQYFGPGTRLTVL.